This entry concerns a single T cell receptor beta chain. These data are taken from a study of cytomegalovirus exposure and HLA in healthy donors. From germline, CDR1 is SGHRS and CDR2 YFSETQ. The ends lost 3 bases at V and 2 bases at J; junction bases unmatched: 5. CDR3 length: 15 amino acids. The repertoire was sequenced with immunoSEQ multiplex PCR; TCRdb's copy has only in-frame clones and lacks some. The profile covers around 190,000 clones, with around 80% appearing a single time and around 1.2% taken by the ten largest. The chain is built from TRBV5-1 and TRBJ2-3; 8 bases are a match to TRBD1. The receptor's source is a woman in her twenties or thirties in good health and CMV-seronegative. Source material: PBMCs. CDR3 protein: CASSSKTGATDTQYF. The CDR3 DNA reads as TGCGCCAGCAGCTCCAAGACAGGGGCCACAGATACGCAGTATTTT.